This note documents a single T cell receptor (beta chain) sequence. In the study's own analysis: Researchers report that nucleated cell counts were estimated from reference gene primer amplification. The data were produced by immunoSEQ multiplex PCR, yet TCRdb's version contains in-frame clones alone and is incomplete. D and trimming were read from the DNA, whereas the V and J calls and clone size are those reported in that table. The sample contains roughly 48,000 clones, 65% to 80% of which appear only once. The record originates from a study of blood T cell repertoires in COVID-19. On the study more broadly: The samples span acute and convalescent COVID-19 from the United States, Italy and Spain.

V lost 5 bases and J lost 3; bases outside the gene matches: 6. Germline loops: CDR1 GTSNPN, CDR2 SVGIG (reference sequence). The CDR3 extends over 13 amino acids. V is TRBV30 and J is TRBJ2-7, with 8 bases that match TRBD1. Sequencing used peripheral blood. The receptor was derived from a human donor with active or convalescent COVID-19. The donor label of this sample is uncertain. This CDR3 reads CAWDYRGDYEQYF. DNA of the CDR3: TGTGCCTGGGACTACAGGGGGGACTACGAGCAGTACTTC.